One and the same sample provided the 28 T cell receptor beta chains below, sequenced in a study of blood T cell repertoires in COVID-19. Profiled with immunoSEQ multiplex PCR; TCRdb holds only in-frame clones, not every one. Of roughly 200,000 clones listed, 75% to 85% are singletons. Sequenced input: PBMCs or T cells enriched from blood (not recorded which). These receptor sequences come from a man aged 40-55 years who had recovered from COVID-19.

The rearrangement joins TRBV6-1 to TRBJ2-1; 9 nucleotides align to TRBD2. From germline, CDR1 is MNHNS and CDR2 SASEGT. The CDR3 extends over 16 amino acids. J gave up 2 bases and V 1 base, and 3 bases lay outside the gene matches. Written as DNA, the CDR3 is TGTGCCAGCAGTGAAGAGAGACTAGCGGCCTACAATGAGCAGTTCTTC. Its protein is CASSEERLAAYNEQFF.

This clone was seen a handful of times. The CDR3 sequence is CAWSGGGLGANVLTF. The CDR3 DNA reads TGTGCCTGGAGTGGCGGGGGGCTTGGGGCCAACGTCCTGACTTTC. The chain uses TRBV30 and TRBJ2-6, with 8 nucleotides matching TRBD2. Germline CDR1 GTSNPN, CDR2 SVGIG (reference sequence). The V gene end was trimmed by 1 base and the J gene end by 3 bases; junction bases not matched to a gene: 2. The length of the CDR3 is 15 residues. The whole variable domain, filled in from reference TRBV30 and TRBJ2-6, reads SQTIHQWPATLVQPVGSPLSLECTVEGTSNPNLYWYRQAAGRGLQLLFYSVGIGQISSEVPQNLSASRPQDRQFILSSKKLLLSDSGFYLCAWSGGGLGANVLTFGAGSRLTVL.

The V call is TRBV19, the J call TRBJ2-2; no definite D call. Germline loops: CDR1 LNHDA, CDR2 SQIVND (reference sequence). Deletions cut 5 bases from V and 4 bases from J, with 20 bases between. The CDR3 has 17 amino acids. The CDR3 loop is CASSVPFYSTRTGELFF. CDR3 bases: TGTGCCAGTAGTGTCCCATTTTATTCAACACGCACCGGGGAGCTGTTTTTT. The complete variable domain, with remaining parts taken from reference TRBV19 and TRBJ2-2, reads DGGITQSPKYLFRKEGQNVTLSCEQNLNHDAMYWYRQDPGQGLRLIYYSQIVNDFQKGDIAEGYSVSREKKESFPLTVTSAQKNPTAFYLCASSVPFYSTRTGELFFGEGSRLTVL.

The V and J genes are TRBV14 and TRBJ2-7, with D uncertain. CDR1 SGHDN and CDR2 FVKESK come from the germline V gene. Between the trimmed V and J ends, which lost 0 bases and 4 bases, there was a span of 13 bases. CDR3 size: 15 residues. CDR3 DNA: TGTGCCAGCAGCCAAGACAGCGTCTCCTATTACGAGCAGTACTTC. Translating it yields CASSQDSVSYYEQYF.

CDR3 nucleotide sequence: TGTGCCAGCACCTCGGCGGTTAGCGGGGGCGTGGAGACCCAGTACTTC. It specifies CASTSAVSGGVETQYF. This chain links TRBV11-2 with TRBJ2-5; TRBD2 aligns across 9 bases. CDR3 length equals 16 residues. Germline V gene data show CDR1 as SGHAT and CDR2 as FQNNGV. The ends lost 7 bases at V and 5 bases at J; junction bases unmatched: 14.

The chain couples TRBV7-9 to TRBJ1-4; D is uncertain. Germline V gene sequence: CDR1 SEHNR, CDR2 FQNEAQ (reference sequence). The V end was cut by 5 bases, the J end by 7 bases, with 8 bases between. The CDR3 runs 12 residues. This CDR3 reads CASSRGAEKLFF. The CDR3 nucleotides are TGTGCCAGCAGCCGGGGAGCTGAAAAACTGTTTTTT.

V and J are TRBV19 and TRBJ2-3; TRBD2 agrees at 7 bases. This CDR3 has 14 residues. The J segment lost 2 bases and the V segment lost 4 bases, leaving 3 bases of the junction unmatched. Germline CDR1 and CDR2: LNHDA and SQIVND (reference sequence). CDR3 in amino acids: CASSSGGTTDTQYF. The CDR3 DNA follows: TGTGCCAGTAGTAGCGGGGGAACCACAGATACGCAGTATTTT.

The gene calls are TRBV2 and TRBJ1-5; perhaps TRBD1 as D (5 bases). The germline V gene encodes CDR1 SNHLY and CDR2 FYNNEI. V was shortened by 7 bases and J by 1 base, with 14 bases between the two germline ends. This CDR3 comprises 15 residues. CDR3 loop: CASNPGGLSNQPQHF. As DNA, the CDR3 is TGTGCCAGCAATCCGGGGGGTTTAAGCAATCAGCCCCAGCATTTT.

The chain has TRBV30 and TRBJ1-5, with D possibly matching TRBD1 (5 bases). The CDR3 covers 13 residues. The ends were cut back, 2 bases at V and 5 bases at J, with 10 bases in the middle. Germline V CDR1 and CDR2: GTSNPN, SVGIG (reference sequence). CDR3 sequence: CAWSLGVDQPQHF. The CDR3 bases are TGTGCCTGGAGTTTAGGGGTCGATCAGCCCCAGCATTTT.

The chain links TRBV6-5 to TRBJ1-2; 10 bases line up with TRBD1. From germline, CDR1 is MNHEY and CDR2 SVGAGI. The junction had 5 bases not matched to a gene; V was cut back by 6 bases and J by 4 bases. This CDR3 has 14 amino acids. CDR3 bases: TGTGCCAGCAGGGTAGGGACAGGGGTCTATGGCTACACCTTC. Its protein product is CASRVGTGVYGYTF.

This chain links TRBV12-5 with TRBJ1-3; 8 nucleotides agree with TRBD1. Germline CDR1 LGHNT, CDR2 FRNRAP. This CDR3 is 17 amino acids long. Unmatched junction bases numbered 8, after V lost 4 bases and J lost 0 bases. The DNA of the CDR3 is TGTGCTAGTGGTTCGAGGACAGGGAGCATCTCTGGAAACACCATATATTTT. Protein sequence: CASGSRTGSISGNTIYF.

This sequence joins TRBV3-1 (or the pseudogene TRBV3-2) and TRBJ2-5; 11 bases agree with TRBD2. V trimming: 4 bases; J trimming: 9 bases; junction bases outside the gene matches: 10. Germline loops: CDR1 LGHDT, CDR2 YNNKEL (reference sequence). The CDR3 runs to 15 residues. CDR3 amino acids: CASSLGTSGPGAQYF. The CDR3 region has the DNA TGTGCCAGCAGCCTCGGGACTAGCGGCCCCGGGGCCCAGTACTTC.

This CDR3 reads CASSPQLRTSGSTDTQYF. The CDR3 DNA sequence: TGTGCCAGCTCTCCTCAATTAAGGACTAGCGGGAGTACAGATACGCAGTATTTT. V is TRBV18 and J is TRBJ2-3, with 13 bases identical to TRBD2. V shed 6 bases, J shed 3 bases, and the junction held 12 bases outside the gene matches. The length of the CDR3 is 18 residues. Germline loops: CDR1 KGHSH, CDR2 LQKENI.

V usage is TRBV19 and J usage is TRBJ1-6, with D unclear. CDR3 length equals 15 residues. In germline, CDR1 is LNHDA, CDR2 SQIVND (reference sequence). The V end was cut by 6 bases, the J end by 5 bases, with 14 bases between. CDR3 in amino acids: CASRPDGANNSPLHF. As DNA, the CDR3 is TGTGCCAGTAGGCCCGACGGAGCGAATAATTCACCCCTCCACTTT.

The genes are TRBV19 and TRBJ1-5; no definite D call. V was cut by 1 base and J by 9 bases, with 10 bases left in between. Per the germline V gene, CDR1 is LNHDA and CDR2 is SQIVND (reference sequence). This CDR3 region has 13 residues. CDR3 sequence reads: CASSIGSWRPQHF. CDR3 in DNA: TGTGCCAGTAGTATAGGGAGTTGGCGGCCCCAGCATTTT.

The CDR3 region has the DNA TGTGCCATCAGCCCTTCACAGGGTTTGGGCCTTTCTAGCACAGATACGCAGTATTTT. Encoded protein: CAISPSQGLGLSSTDTQYF. This chain joins TRBV10-3 and TRBJ2-3; perhaps TRBD1 as D (6 bases). CDR1 ENHRY and CDR2 SYGVKD come from the germline V gene. The CDR3 loop spans 19 amino acids. V gave up 6 bases and J gave up 0 bases, with 25 bases separating them.

The V gene is TRBV19, the J gene TRBJ1-4; 7 bases fit TRBD1. V dropped 0 bases and J dropped 8; count of bases not matched to a gene: 9. Per germline, CDR1 LNHDA and CDR2 SQIVND (reference sequence). The CDR3 loop spans 16 amino acids. For the CDR3, the DNA is TGTGCCAGTAGTATAGATGTAAGCAGGGGGAAAGAAAAACTGTTTTTT. It translates to CASSIDVSRGKEKLFF.

The chain carries TRBV5-5 and TRBJ2-7, with 10 bases identical to TRBD1. From germline, CDR1 is SGHKS and CDR2 YYEKEE (reference sequence). The CDR3 totals 17 residues. Unmatched junction bases numbered 6, after V lost 0 bases and J lost 0 bases. CDR3 sequence: CASSLAGGTGASYEQYF. The CDR3 region has the DNA TGTGCCAGCAGCTTGGCCGGTGGGACAGGGGCCTCCTACGAGCAGTACTTC.

This sequence joins TRBV27 and TRBJ1-4; D is possibly TRBD1 (5 bases). Germline assignment: CDR1 MNHEY and CDR2 SMNVEV (reference sequence). V was shortened by 7 bases and J by 4 bases, with 13 bases between the two germline ends. The CDR3 extends over 14 amino acids. The CDR3 bases are TGTGCCAGCAAAATAAGGACACATAATGAAAAACTGTTTTTT. Its translation: CASKIRTHNEKLFF.

The genes are TRBV5-5 and TRBJ1-1, with TRBD1 matching over 9 bases. In germline, CDR1 is SGHKS, CDR2 YYEKEE (reference sequence). J gave up 7 bases and V 1 base, and 5 bases lay outside the gene matches. The CDR3 extends over 14 amino acids. For the CDR3, the DNA is TGTGCCAGCAGCTTGTACAGGGGGCGCGATGAAGCTTTCTTT. As protein: CASSLYRGRDEAFF. Variable domain in full (rest from reference TRBV5-5 and TRBJ1-1): DAGVTQSPTHLIKTRGQQVTLRCSPISGHKSVSWYQQVLGQGPQFIFQYYEKEERGRGNFPDRFSARQFPNYSSELNVNALLLGDSALYLCASSLYRGRDEAFFGQGTRLTVV.

The V and J genes are TRBV5-4 and TRBJ2-2, with a tentative D call TRBD2 (6 bases). V lost 5 bases, J lost 2 bases, and 10 bases lay in between. CDR1 is SGHNT and CDR2 is YYREEE in the germline V gene (reference sequence). CDR3 size: 14 residues. CDR3 nucleotides: TGTGCCAGCAGGCCCGGGGGAAACACCGGGGAGCTGTTTTTT. This sequence encodes CASRPGGNTGELFF.

The chain links TRBV27 to TRBJ1-6, with a tentative D call TRBD1 (5 bases). V lost 6 bases and J lost 7, with 13 bases in between. The germline CDR1 and CDR2 sequences are MNHEY and SMNVEV (reference sequence). The CDR3 extends over 14 amino acids. The DNA of the CDR3 is TGTGCCAGCAGCGAAGGACGGGGGAATTCACCCCTCCACTTT. As protein: CASSEGRGNSPLHF.

The chain has TRBV19 and TRBJ2-1; TRBD1 matches 7 bases. J gave up 10 bases and V 5 bases, and 11 bases lay outside the gene matches. In germline, CDR1 is LNHDA, CDR2 SQIVND (reference sequence). This CDR3 contains 14 residues. The CDR3 bases are TGTGCCAGTAGTGGTGGAACAGGGGATAGGGAGCAGTTCTTC. This codes for CASSGGTGDREQFF.

J is TRBJ1-1 and V is TRBV29-1; unclear D gene. Per the germline V gene, CDR1 is SQVTM and CDR2 is ANQGSEA. The CDR3 sequence is 12 residues long. The V end lost 0 bases, the J end lost 7 bases, and 9 bases lay between the germline ends. CDR3: CSVEDRRGEAFF. In nucleotides, the CDR3 is TGCAGCGTTGAAGATCGCCGAGGTGAAGCTTTCTTT.

The chain links TRBV6-6 to TRBJ2-2, with D possibly TRBD2 on 5 matching bases. V lost 6 bases to trimming and J lost 8 bases, with 10 bases between them. The CDR3 loop spans 12 amino acids. CDR1 is MNHNY and CDR2 is SVGAGI in the germline V gene (reference sequence). In DNA, the CDR3 is TGTGCCAGCAGATTAGCGCCGGGGGAGCTGTTTTTT. This sequence encodes CASRLAPGELFF.

The chain is built from TRBV2 and TRBJ1-1; the D gene is possibly TRBD1 (5 bases). This CDR3 is built from 14 residues. The V end lost 8 bases, the J end lost 1 base, and 14 bases lay between the germline ends. Germline values: CDR1 SNHLY, CDR2 FYNNEI. The CDR3 sequence: CASGQGQKNTEAFF. The CDR3 coding sequence is TGTGCCAGCGGGCAGGGCCAGAAGAACACTGAAGCTTTCTTT.

The CDR3 DNA is TGTGCCAGCGCCTCCGGGGGAGCCAGGTCGTCTCAAGAGACCCAGTACTTC. Its protein product is CASASGGARSSQETQYF. V gene TRBV9 combines with J gene TRBJ2-5, with D tentatively TRBD2 (6 bases). The CDR3 consists of 17 residues. V was pared by 7 bases and J by 2 bases, with 24 bases between. CDR1 and CDR2 (germline): SGDLS, YYNGEE.

The chain combines TRBV5-1 with TRBJ2-1; 13 bases agree with TRBD2. This CDR3 has 15 amino acids. CDR1 SGHRS and CDR2 YFSETQ come from the germline V gene. The junction had 7 bases not matched to a gene; V was cut back by 3 bases and J by 10 bases. The CDR3 here is CASSWTSGSSREQFF. The CDR3 bases are TGCGCCAGCAGCTGGACTAGCGGGAGTTCACGCGAGCAGTTCTTC.